The 26 T cell receptor beta chains below come from one sample, sequenced in a study of blood T cell repertoires in COVID-19. Only in-frame clones appear in the TCRdb table, and some are missing; sequencing was by immunoSEQ multiplex PCR. The table records 430,000 or so clones, roughly 90% of them present only once. Specimen: PBMCs or T cells enriched from blood (not recorded which). Every receptor here comes from a woman between 18 and 30 years old who had been exposed to COVID-19.

This chain uses TRBV4-2 with TRBJ1-5; D is possibly TRBD1 (6 bases). This CDR3 region has 13 residues. V gave up 3 bases and J gave up 5 bases, with 8 bases separating them. CDR1 is LGHNA and CDR2 is YNFKEQ in the germline V gene. The CDR3 protein is CASSQGADQPQHF. CDR3 DNA: TGTGCCAGCAGCCAGGGGGCTGATCAGCCCCAGCATTTT.

This sequence joins TRBV28 and TRBJ2-7; TRBD2 agrees at 11 bases. After removal of 5 bases from V and 1 base from J, the junction contained 4 bases not matched to a gene. The CDR3 is 15 amino acids. Per germline, CDR1 MDHEN and CDR2 SYDVKM. CDR3 nucleotide sequence: TGTGCCAGCAGTGCCGGGACTAGCGGATCCTACGAGCAGTACTTC. This encodes CASSAGTSGSYEQYF.

Here the CDR3 reads CASSSRGTGGTEAFF. In DNA, the CDR3 is TGTGCCAGCAGTTCGCGGGGGACAGGGGGCACTGAAGCTTTCTTT. The V call is TRBV28, the J call TRBJ1-1; 11 bases match TRBD1. Germline V gene lookup returns CDR1 MDHEN and CDR2 SYDVKM. This CDR3 has 15 residues. V was clipped by 4 bases and J by 4 bases; unmatched bases: 5.

A note on this clone: The same CDR3 arises from other DNA sequences in this sample as well. The chain has TRBV5-6 and TRBJ1-3; no reliable D call. CDR3 length: 14 residues. Germline V gene sequence: CDR1 SGHDT, CDR2 YYEEEE. Trimming pared 1 base from V and 2 bases from J, leaving 7 bases between. The CDR3 spells CASSLTGAGNTIYF. Written as DNA, the CDR3 is TGTGCCAGCAGCTTGACGGGAGCTGGAAACACCATATATTTT.

The chain employs TRBV15 and TRBJ2-4; no clear D gene. The CDR3 runs 18 residues. V dropped 0 bases and J dropped 2 bases, with 17 bases sitting between them. Germline assignment: CDR1 LNHNV and CDR2 YYDKDF (reference sequence). CDR3 coding DNA: TGTGCCACCAGCAGAGACAGCTCCAGCGCGTTCTCCAAAAACATTCAGTACTTC. This gives the protein CATSRDSSSAFSKNIQYF.

The rearrangement uses TRBV27 and TRBJ2-5; perhaps TRBD2 as D (6 bases). The CDR3 runs to 14 residues. Germline assignment: CDR1 MNHEY and CDR2 SMNVEV (reference sequence). Deletions cut 4 bases from V and 1 base from J, with 10 bases between. CDR3 residues: CASSSSGGQETQYF. The CDR3 DNA reads as TGTGCCAGCAGTTCGTCCGGGGGCCAAGAGACCCAGTACTTC.

The V and J genes are TRBV18 and TRBJ2-7, with D hard to call. In germline, CDR1 is KGHSH, CDR2 LQKENI. The V and J ends lost 2 bases and 0 bases respectively, with 8 bases between them. This CDR3 contains 14 residues. The CDR3 here is CASSPITGSYEQYF. In DNA form, the CDR3 reads TGTGCCAGCTCACCAATCACGGGCTCCTACGAGCAGTACTTC.

The chain combines TRBV6-5 with TRBJ1-2, with D unclear. The CDR3 extends over 12 amino acids. CDR1 is MNHEY, CDR2 SVGAGI, per germline. The V gene lost 6 bases and the J gene lost 5 bases, with 10 bases spanning the gap. CDR3 in amino acids: CASSMGPYGYTF. DNA for the CDR3: TGTGCCAGCAGCATGGGCCCATATGGCTACACCTTC.

Many counts were recorded for this clone. The rearrangement joins TRBV19 to TRBJ2-3; 10 bases fit TRBD2. This CDR3 is 15 amino acids long. Germline CDR1 reads LNHDA; CDR2 reads SQIVND (reference sequence). V trimming: 4 bases; J trimming: 5 bases; junction bases outside the gene matches: 6. In DNA, the CDR3 is TGTGCCAGTAGTACCCCGCTAGCGGGGGTAGATACGCAGTATTTT. Its translation: CASSTPLAGVDTQYF.

The CDR3 loop is CASSLAGTGSSKNIQYF. In DNA, the CDR3 is TGTGCCAGCAGCTTAGCCGGGACAGGGAGTTCCAAAAACATTCAGTACTTC. The V call is TRBV7-8, the J call TRBJ2-4; TRBD1 aligns across 9 bases. The CDR3 consists of 17 residues. Germline V gene sequence: CDR1 SGHVS, CDR2 FQNEAQ. The J segment lost 2 bases and the V segment lost 0 bases, leaving 5 bases of the junction unmatched.

There are a few counts of this clone. The V gene is TRBV7-7, the J gene TRBJ2-5, with D possibly TRBD2 on 5 matching bases. V was trimmed by 5 bases and J by 2 bases, leaving 9 bases between them. The CDR3 is made up of 13 amino acids. In germline, CDR1 is SSHAT, CDR2 FNYEAQ (reference sequence). In nucleotides, the CDR3 is TGTGCCAGCAGCAGTCGGGGTCAAGAGACCCAGTACTTC. The encoded protein is CASSSRGQETQYF.

This clone turned up a few times. The chain is built from TRBV29-1 and TRBJ2-7; TRBD2 aligns across 11 bases. The CDR3 extends over 13 amino acids. J lost 2 bases, V lost 3 bases, and 0 bases had no gene match. In germline, CDR1 is SQVTM, CDR2 ANQGSEA. The DNA of the CDR3 is TGCAGCGTTGAGACTAGCGGGACCTACGAGCAGTACTTC. As protein: CSVETSGTYEQYF.

The rearrangement links TRBV20-1 to TRBJ2-1; possibly TRBD2 for D (6 bases). Germline CDR1 DFQATT, CDR2 SNEGSKA (reference sequence). This CDR3 contains 14 residues. V was trimmed by 3 bases and J by 0 bases, leaving 9 bases between them. This CDR3 is CSASRGSSYNEQFF. In nucleotides, the CDR3 is TGCAGTGCTAGTCGGGGGAGCTCCTACAATGAGCAGTTCTTC.

The V call is TRBV11-2, the J call TRBJ2-7; D may be TRBD1 (6 bases). Germline V gene data show CDR1 as SGHAT and CDR2 as FQNNGV. Trimming took 0 bases from V and 2 from J, leaving 11 bases between them. The CDR3 loop spans 15 amino acids. CDR3 amino acids: CASSLDIQGTYEQYF. The CDR3 nucleotides read TGTGCCAGCAGCTTAGATATACAGGGAACCTACGAGCAGTACTTC.

J is TRBJ2-2 and V is TRBV5-4; 7 bases are shared with TRBD1. This CDR3 has 16 amino acids. V gave up 3 bases and J gave up 4 bases; unmatched junction bases: 9. Germline CDR1 and CDR2: SGHNT and YYREEE (reference sequence). In DNA form, the CDR3 reads TGTGCCAGCAGCTGGTCACAGGGGTGGGGCACCGGGGAGCTGTTTTTT. Translated, it gives CASSWSQGWGTGELFF.

The chain employs TRBV9 and TRBJ1-1, with D possibly matching TRBD1 (6 bases). Trimming took off 0 bases at V and 4 bases at J, with 10 bases between the two ends. CDR3 size: 14 residues. Germline V gives CDR1 SGDLS, CDR2 YYNGEE. The CDR3 region has the DNA TGTGCCAGCAGCGTAGTTCCCAGGGGCACTGAAGCTTTCTTT. The encoded protein is CASSVVPRGTEAFF.

The chain carries TRBV2 and TRBJ1-1, with 9 bases lining up with TRBD1. CDR1 is SNHLY, CDR2 FYNNEI, per germline. The CDR3 length is 14 residues. V was pared by 6 bases and J by 3 bases, with 5 bases of the junction left unmatched. This CDR3 is CASSDRTGDTEAFF. As DNA, the CDR3 is TGTGCCAGCAGCGACAGGACAGGGGACACTGAAGCTTTCTTT.

V usage is TRBV21-1 and J usage is TRBJ1-6. TRBV21-1 is termed a pseudogene. This CDR3 region has 11 residues. CDR3 sequence reads: CATGGNSPLHF. CDR3 coding DNA: TGTGCCACCGGGGGTAATTCACCCCTCCACTTT.

The chain joins TRBV30 to TRBJ1-4, with 9 bases fitting TRBD1. The trim removed 1 base at V and 7 bases at J, leaving 7 bases unmatched. Germline V gene sequence: CDR1 GTSNPN, CDR2 SVGIG (reference sequence). The CDR3 loop spans 15 amino acids. CDR3 sequence (DNA): TGTGCCTGGAGTGCCTCCGGGACAGGGAGTGAAAAACTGTTTTTT. It translates to CAWSASGTGSEKLFF.

The CDR3 region has the DNA TGTGCCAGCAGCGTAGCCGCGAGGGCCCATGAGCAGTTCTTC. It is translated as CASSVAARAHEQFF. The V call is TRBV9, the J call TRBJ2-1; possibly TRBD2 for D (5 bases). The CDR3 covers 14 residues. Germline values: CDR1 SGDLS, CDR2 YYNGEE. The V gene lost 0 bases and the J gene lost 8 bases, with 12 bases spanning the gap.

Concerning this clone: The same CDR3 also results from other DNA sequences found in this sample. V and J are TRBV5-8 and TRBJ2-1; 7 nucleotides match TRBD1. The ends lost 3 bases at V and 3 bases at J; junction bases unmatched: 0. The CDR3 length is 13 residues. Germline V gives CDR1 SGHTS, CDR2 YDEGEE. CDR3 nucleotides: TGTGCCAGCAGCTGGACAGGCTACAATGAGCAGTTCTTC. Its translation is CASSWTGYNEQFF.

The gene calls are TRBV3-1 (or the pseudogene TRBV3-2) and TRBJ1-6, with D uncertain. The V end was cut by 0 bases, the J end by 7 bases, with 4 bases between. This CDR3 is built from 13 residues. Germline V gives CDR1 LGHDT, CDR2 YNNKEL (reference sequence). The CDR3 DNA reads TGTGCCAGCAGCCAAGAGCAGAATTCACCCCTCCACTTT. It is translated as CASSQEQNSPLHF.

The chain links TRBV6-5 to TRBJ2-7, with D perhaps TRBD1 (6 bases). CDR1 is MNHEY, CDR2 SVGAGI, per germline. Trimming left V 4 bases short and J 6 bases short, with 22 bases between. The CDR3 length is 16 residues. The CDR3: CASSSLVTGRTIEQYF. The CDR3 coding sequence is TGTGCCAGCAGTTCCTTAGTGACAGGTCGGACAATCGAGCAGTACTTC.

The V gene is TRBV18, the J gene TRBJ1-6; TRBD1 matches at 8 bases. Germline V CDR1 and CDR2: KGHSH, LQKENI. With V trimmed by 5 bases and J by 4 bases, 4 bases remained unmatched. The CDR3 totals 15 residues. The CDR3 DNA is TGTGCCAGCTCATACGGACAGGGTTATAATTCACCCCTCCACTTT. The encoded protein is CASSYGQGYNSPLHF.

The rearrangement uses TRBV28 and TRBJ1-4; D call uncertain. CDR1 is MDHEN, CDR2 SYDVKM, per germline. This CDR3 is built from 15 residues. The V end was cut by 3 bases, the J end by 2 bases, with 10 bases between. The CDR3 region has the DNA TGTGCCAGCAGTTTCACCTCCACTACTAATGAAAAACTGTTTTTT. Encoded protein: CASSFTSTTNEKLFF.

The V call is TRBV5-1, the J call TRBJ1-1; D gene ambiguous. CDR1 and CDR2 (germline): SGHRS, YFSETQ. V lost 4 bases, J lost 1 base, and 8 bases lay in between. The length of the CDR3 is 13 residues. CDR3 sequence reads: CASSGGANTEAFF. As DNA, the CDR3 is TGCGCCAGCAGCGGCGGAGCGAACACTGAAGCTTTCTTT.